The 17 T cell receptor beta chains in this list originate from one sample, sequenced in a study of regulatory T cells in long-lasting Graves disease (dated by TCRdb to 2020 to 2023). Library generation was performed with multiplex PCR. The run used an Illumina HiSeq 4000. TCR beta libraries were built with iRepertoire HTBI primers and Arm-PCR amplification of CDR3 regions. TCRdb handled the public reads itself, with Q25 trimming in fastp and clone calling in MiXCR, and kept productive beta chains. Each CDR3 protein appears once, grouped with its most common genes and DNA. Recorded for this sample are roughly 420,000 distinct CDR3 sequences; approximately 16% of them occurred a single time. Of the sample, about 23% is held by the ten largest clones. The time point label, as the study defines it: newly diagnosed GD, antithyroid drugs for less than 3 months. For both TCR sequencing and RNA sequencing, RNA was extracted from PBMCs in TRIzol.

These same records also appear under a second study, on T cells in Graves' hyperthyroidism and ophthalmopathy.

Sequencing used peripheral blood mononuclear cells (PBMCs), obtained at new diagnosis, from a patient treated with antithyroid drugs. All receptors come from a woman between 18 and 30 years old with Graves disease. Donor details come from another sample of the same person, matched by shared clones.

The chain uses TRBV10-2 and TRBJ2-7; 7 bases fit TRBD1. The CDR3 extends over 13 amino acids. Trimming cost V 10 bases and J 5 bases; bases outside gene matches: 11. Per the germline V gene, CDR1 is WSHSY and CDR2 is SAAADI. CDR3: CATADRVSNEQYF. CDR3 DNA sequence: TGCGCCACCGCCGACAGGGTCTCGAACGAGCAGTACTTC.

The chain employs TRBV7-8 and TRBJ1-1; 10 nucleotides line up with TRBD1. The trim removed 5 bases at V and 6 bases at J, leaving 3 bases unmatched. Germline loops: CDR1 SGHVS, CDR2 FQNEAQ. CDR3 length: 13 amino acids. Here the CDR3 DNA reads TGTGCCAGCAGCCGCGACAGGGGGCCTGAAGCTTTCTTT. It yields the protein CASSRDRGPEAFF.

The genes are TRBV10-2 and TRBJ2-7; D perhaps matches TRBD1 (5 bases). Germline lookup yields CDR1 WSHSY and CDR2 SAAADI. Deletions cut 3 bases from V and 3 bases from J, with 15 bases between. This CDR3 has 15 residues. CDR3 loop: CASSDRQGAVYEQYF. Here the CDR3 DNA reads TGCGCCAGCAGTGACCGTCAGGGCGCCGTCTACGAGCAGTACTTC.

This clonotype came up many times. The DNA for the CDR3 is TGTGCCAGCAGTTTATCTATCGCGGGAGGGTTGAATGAGCAGTTCTTC. It yields the protein CASSLSIAGGLNEQFF. The chain is built from TRBV27 and TRBJ2-1; 9 nucleotides agree with TRBD2. Per germline, CDR1 MNHEY and CDR2 SMNVEV (reference sequence). J was trimmed by 7 bases and V by 0 bases; bases with no gene match: 7. The length of the CDR3 is 16 residues.

This clonotype turned up a few times. The chain uses TRBV13 and TRBJ2-1; TRBD1 is a possible D gene (5 bases). Trimming shortened V by 5 bases and J by 8 bases, and 13 bases separated the two germline ends. The CDR3 sequence is 13 residues long. Germline loops: CDR1 PRHDT, CDR2 FYEKMQ (reference sequence). The CDR3 DNA is TGTGCCAGCAGCAGGGGAAGGATATATGAGCAGTTCTTC. Translation: CASSRGRIYEQFF.

This clonotype was picked up one time. The chain combines TRBV12-3 or TRBV12-4 with TRBJ1-1; D possibly corresponds to TRBD1 (6 bases). The CDR3 spans 15 residues. V lost 7 bases to trimming and J lost 3 bases, with 18 bases between them. CDR3: CASIAWSDSDTEAFF. DNA for the CDR3: TGTGCCAGCATAGCCTGGTCGGACAGCGACACTGAAGCTTTCTTT.

This clonotype has ten or more counts. CDR3: CASSEGLSPYEQYF. The CDR3 DNA reads TGTGCCAGCAGCGAGGGACTTTCACCCTACGAGCAGTACTTC. This chain joins TRBV7-2 and TRBJ2-7; D is perhaps TRBD2 (6 bases). This CDR3 has 14 residues. The V end was cut by 5 bases, the J end by 2 bases, with 13 bases between. Germline V gives CDR1 SGHTA, CDR2 FQGNSA.

This clonotype appeared a few times. This chain joins TRBV19 and TRBJ2-1, with D possibly being TRBD2 (6 bases). The CDR3 loop spans 16 amino acids. V was shortened by 3 bases and J by 0 bases, with 12 bases between the two germline ends. Germline CDR1 reads LNHDA; CDR2 reads SQIVND (reference sequence). CDR3: CASSIRGRSSYNEQFF. The CDR3, as DNA: TGTGCCAGTAGTATTCGAGGGAGGAGCTCCTACAATGAGCAGTTCTTC.

This clonotype has ten or more counts. This chain joins TRBV2 and TRBJ2-2; a possible D gene is TRBD2 (6 bases). This CDR3 contains 14 residues. Germline CDR1 SNHLY, CDR2 FYNNEI. The V and J ends lost 8 bases and 3 bases respectively, with 13 bases between them. The CDR3 coding sequence is TGTGCCAGCGCAGGAGGGGAATACACCGGGGAGCTGTTTTTT. Its protein product is CASAGGEYTGELFF. The complete variable domain, with remaining parts taken from reference TRBV2 and TRBJ2-2, reads EPEVTQTPSHQVTQMGQEVILRCVPISNHLYFYWYRQILGQKVEFLVSFYNNEISEKSEIFDDQFSVERPDGSNFTLKIRSTKLEDSAMYFCASAGGEYTGELFFGEGSRLTVL.

Concerning this clonotype itself: A clone one base away is much larger, so this may be a read error. The V call is TRBV11-1, the J call TRBJ1-2; D call uncertain. Germline V gives CDR1 SGHAT, CDR2 FQDESV (reference sequence). The CDR3 sequence is 15 residues long. CDR3 DNA sequence: TGTGCCGGCAGCTTGAATCGGTACTCGGTCTATGGCTACACCTTC. Its translation: CAGSLNRYSVYGYTF.

This clonotype was seen repeatedly, ten times or more. The V gene is TRBV7-8, the J gene TRBJ2-1; 10 bases agree with TRBD1. V gave up 5 bases and J gave up 4 bases; unmatched junction bases: 5. Germline CDR1 and CDR2: SGHVS and FQNEAQ. This CDR3 comprises 15 residues. In DNA form, the CDR3 reads TGTGCCAGCAGCACGAGGACAGGGGGATACAATGAGCAGTTCTTC. Protein product: CASSTRTGGYNEQFF. Looking up the rest from reference TRBV7-8 and TRBJ2-1 gives the full variable domain: GAGVSQSPRYKVAKRGQDVALRCDPISGHVSLFWYQQALGQGPEFLTYFQNEAQLDKSGLPSDRFFAERPEGSVSTLKIQRTQQEDSAVYLCASSTRTGGYNEQFFGPGTRLTVL.

The rearrangement uses TRBV5-4 and TRBJ1-1, with D uncertain. The CDR3 is 13 residues long. Per germline, CDR1 SGHNT and CDR2 YYREEE (reference sequence). Between the trimmed V and J ends, which lost 3 bases and 6 bases, there was a span of 12 bases. The CDR3 region is CASSSVSASEAFF. CDR3 nucleotide sequence: TGTGCCAGCAGCTCGGTGTCGGCCTCTGAAGCTTTCTTT.

The sample holds a few counts of this clonotype. V is TRBV28 and J is TRBJ1-5, with D maybe TRBD1 (6 bases). CDR3 size: 15 residues. Trimming removed 2 bases at V and 1 base at J, with 9 bases between. From germline, CDR1 is MDHEN and CDR2 SYDVKM. CDR3 bases: TGTGCCAGCAGTTTAAAGGGGGGGAGCAATCAGCCCCAGCATTTT. Its protein is CASSLKGGSNQPQHF.

This clonotype was detected a few times. The chain carries TRBV7-9 and TRBJ2-1; the match to TRBD2 covers 16 bases. CDR1 SEHNR and CDR2 FQNEAQ come from the germline V gene (reference sequence). The CDR3 extends over 21 amino acids. The J segment lost 8 bases and the V segment lost 1 base, leaving 17 bases of the junction unmatched. The CDR3 spells CASSLVGGPGLAGGPWDEQFF. The CDR3 coding sequence is TGTGCCAGCAGCTTAGTCGGGGGTCCGGGACTAGCGGGAGGGCCTTGGGATGAGCAGTTCTTC.

V gene TRBV20-1 combines with J gene TRBJ2-3, with TRBD2 matching 7 bases. Trimming removed 3 bases from V and 5 bases from J; junction bases left unmatched: 14. The CDR3 totals 16 residues. Germline CDR1 reads DFQATT; CDR2 reads SNEGSKA (reference sequence). The CDR3 sequence is CSASKSGEGRRDTQYF. The CDR3, as DNA: TGCAGTGCTAGCAAGTCGGGGGAGGGCCGGAGAGATACGCAGTATTTT.

The CDR3 sequence is CASQTGVRTEAFF. The CDR3, as DNA: TGTGCCAGCCAGACAGGGGTGAGGACTGAAGCTTTCTTT. The chain uses TRBV19 and TRBJ1-1; 8 positions agree with TRBD1. V lost 9 bases, J lost 5 bases, and 8 bases stayed unmatched. Germline CDR1 and CDR2: LNHDA and SQIVND (reference sequence). The CDR3 is 13 amino acids.

The chain uses TRBV20-1 and TRBJ2-5; D might be TRBD1 (6 bases). Germline CDR1 and CDR2: DFQATT and SNEGSKA (reference sequence). With 2 bases removed from V and 1 base from J, the gap between germline ends came to 8 bases. The CDR3 spans 13 residues. The CDR3 DNA sequence: TGCAGTGCTAGAAGGGGGTTCCAAGAGACCCAGTACTTC. Protein sequence: CSARRGFQETQYF.